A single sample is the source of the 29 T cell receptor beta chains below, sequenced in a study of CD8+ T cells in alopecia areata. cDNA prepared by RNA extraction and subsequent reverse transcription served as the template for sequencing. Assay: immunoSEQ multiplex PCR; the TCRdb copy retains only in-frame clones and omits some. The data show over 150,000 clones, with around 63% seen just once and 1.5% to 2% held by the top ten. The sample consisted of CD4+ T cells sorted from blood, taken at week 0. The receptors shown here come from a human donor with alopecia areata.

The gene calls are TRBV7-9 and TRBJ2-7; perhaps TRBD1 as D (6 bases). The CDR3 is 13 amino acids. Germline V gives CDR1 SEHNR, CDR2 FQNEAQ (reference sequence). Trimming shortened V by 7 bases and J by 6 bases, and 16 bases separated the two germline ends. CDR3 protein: CASTSQGFGEQYF. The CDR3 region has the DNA TGTGCCAGCACATCACAGGGTTTCGGCGAGCAGTACTTC.

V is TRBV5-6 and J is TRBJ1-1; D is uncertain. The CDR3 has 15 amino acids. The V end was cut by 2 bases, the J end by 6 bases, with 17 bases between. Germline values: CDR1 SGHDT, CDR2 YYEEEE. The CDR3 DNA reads TGTGCCAGCAGCTTCCGATCTTCACTAGACGCTGAAGCTTTCTTT. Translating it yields CASSFRSSLDAEAFF.

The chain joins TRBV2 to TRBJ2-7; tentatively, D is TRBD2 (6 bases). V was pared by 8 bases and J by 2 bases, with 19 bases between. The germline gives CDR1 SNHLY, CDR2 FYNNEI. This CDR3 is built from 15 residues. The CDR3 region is CASRELVGEAYEQYF. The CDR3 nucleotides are TGTGCCAGCCGAGAGTTAGTGGGGGAGGCCTACGAGCAGTACTTC.

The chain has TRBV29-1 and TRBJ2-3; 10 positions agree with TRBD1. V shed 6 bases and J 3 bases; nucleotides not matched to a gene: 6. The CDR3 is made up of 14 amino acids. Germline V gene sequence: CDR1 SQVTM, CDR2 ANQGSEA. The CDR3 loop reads CSVATGGVTDTQYF. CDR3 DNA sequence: TGCAGCGTCGCGACAGGGGGCGTTACAGATACGCAGTATTTT.

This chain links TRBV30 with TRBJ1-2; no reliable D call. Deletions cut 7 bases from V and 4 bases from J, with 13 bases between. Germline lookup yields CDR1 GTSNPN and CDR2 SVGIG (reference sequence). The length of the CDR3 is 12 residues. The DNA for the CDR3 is TGTGCCTACCAGCTCCAGATCTATGGCTACACCTTC. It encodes CAYQLQIYGYTF. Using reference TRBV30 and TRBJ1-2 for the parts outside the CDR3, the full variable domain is SQTIHQWPATLVQPVGSPLSLECTVEGTSNPNLYWYRQAAGRGLQLLFYSVGIGQISSEVPQNLSASRPQDRQFILSSKKLLLSDSGFYLCAYQLQIYGYTFGSGTRLTVV.

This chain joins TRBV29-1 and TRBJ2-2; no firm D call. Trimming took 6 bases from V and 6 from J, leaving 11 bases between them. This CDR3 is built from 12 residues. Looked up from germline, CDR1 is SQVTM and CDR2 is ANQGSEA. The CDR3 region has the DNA TGCAGCGTAATTTACATTGCCGGGGAGCTGTTTTTT. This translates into CSVIYIAGELFF.

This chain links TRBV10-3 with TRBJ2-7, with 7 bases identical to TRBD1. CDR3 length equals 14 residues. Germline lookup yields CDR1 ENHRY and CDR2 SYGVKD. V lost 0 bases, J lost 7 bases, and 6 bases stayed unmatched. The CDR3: CAISESVAGGEQYF. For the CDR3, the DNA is TGTGCCATCAGTGAGTCGGTGGCAGGGGGAGAGCAGTACTTC.

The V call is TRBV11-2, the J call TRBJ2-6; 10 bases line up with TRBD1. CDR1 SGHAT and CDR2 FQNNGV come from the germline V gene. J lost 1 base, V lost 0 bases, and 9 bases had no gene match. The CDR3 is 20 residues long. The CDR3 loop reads CASSLDGQGVGFSGANVLTF. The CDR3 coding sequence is TGTGCCAGCAGCTTAGACGGACAGGGGGTGGGCTTTTCTGGGGCCAACGTCCTGACTTTC.

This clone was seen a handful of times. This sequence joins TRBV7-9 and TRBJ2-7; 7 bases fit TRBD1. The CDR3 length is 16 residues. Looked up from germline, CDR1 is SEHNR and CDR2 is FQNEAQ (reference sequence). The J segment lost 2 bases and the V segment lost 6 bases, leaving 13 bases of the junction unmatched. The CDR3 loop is CASSYEGRDSTYEQYF. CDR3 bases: TGTGCCAGCAGTTACGAGGGTAGGGACAGCACCTACGAGCAGTACTTC.

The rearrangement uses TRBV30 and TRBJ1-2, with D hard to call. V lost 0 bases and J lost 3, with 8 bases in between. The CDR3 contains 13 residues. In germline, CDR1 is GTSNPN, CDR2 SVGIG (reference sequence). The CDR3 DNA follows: TGTGCCTGGAGTGTCCAGGAGTACTATGGCTACACCTTC. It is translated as CAWSVQEYYGYTF.

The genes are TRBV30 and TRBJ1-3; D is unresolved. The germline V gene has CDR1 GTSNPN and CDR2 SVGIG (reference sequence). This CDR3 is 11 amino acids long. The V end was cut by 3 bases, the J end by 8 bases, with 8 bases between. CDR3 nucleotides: TGTGCCTGGAGCCCGGTGGACACCATATATTTT. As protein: CAWSPVDTIYF.

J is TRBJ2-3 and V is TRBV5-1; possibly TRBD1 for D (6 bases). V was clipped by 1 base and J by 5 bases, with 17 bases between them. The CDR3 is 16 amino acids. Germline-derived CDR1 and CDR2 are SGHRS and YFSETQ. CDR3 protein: CASSLQGTVGGDTQYF. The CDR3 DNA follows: TGCGCCAGCAGCTTGCAGGGGACCGTAGGCGGAGATACGCAGTATTTT. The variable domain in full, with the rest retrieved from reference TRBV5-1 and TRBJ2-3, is KAGVTQTPRYLIKTRGQQVTLSCSPISGHRSVSWYQQTPGQGLQFLFEYFSETQRNKGNFPGRFSGRQFSNSRSEMNVSTLELGDSALYLCASSLQGTVGGDTQYFGPGTRLTVL.

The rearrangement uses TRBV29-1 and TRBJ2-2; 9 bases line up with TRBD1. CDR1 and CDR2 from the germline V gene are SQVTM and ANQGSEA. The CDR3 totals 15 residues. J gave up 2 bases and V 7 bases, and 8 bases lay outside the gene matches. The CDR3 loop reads CSGYTGGRNTGELFF. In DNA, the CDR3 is TGCAGCGGATACACAGGGGGCCGAAACACCGGGGAGCTGTTTTTT.

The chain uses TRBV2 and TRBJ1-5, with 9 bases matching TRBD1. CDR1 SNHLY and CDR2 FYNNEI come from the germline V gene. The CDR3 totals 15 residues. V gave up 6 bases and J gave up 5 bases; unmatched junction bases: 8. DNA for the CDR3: TGTGCCAGCAGCGGCCCTGACAGGGGGGATCAGCCCCAGCATTTT. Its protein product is CASSGPDRGDQPQHF.

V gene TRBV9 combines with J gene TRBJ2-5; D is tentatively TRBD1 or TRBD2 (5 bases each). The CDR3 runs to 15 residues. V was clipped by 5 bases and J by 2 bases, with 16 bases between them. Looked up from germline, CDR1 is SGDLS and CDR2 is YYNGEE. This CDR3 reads CASSEEGRRQETQYF. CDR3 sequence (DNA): TGTGCCAGCAGTGAAGAGGGGCGTCGGCAAGAGACCCAGTACTTC.

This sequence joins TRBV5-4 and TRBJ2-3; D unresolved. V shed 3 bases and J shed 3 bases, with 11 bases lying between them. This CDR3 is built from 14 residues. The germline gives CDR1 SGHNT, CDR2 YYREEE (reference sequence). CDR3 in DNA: TGTGCCAGCAGCTGGGCCTCTATGACAGATACGCAGTATTTT. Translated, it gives CASSWASMTDTQYF.

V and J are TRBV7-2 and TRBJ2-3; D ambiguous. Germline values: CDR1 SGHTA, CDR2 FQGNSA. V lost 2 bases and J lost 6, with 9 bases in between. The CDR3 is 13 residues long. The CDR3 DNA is TGTGCCAGCAGCTTATCAGCGCGGGATACGCAGTATTTT. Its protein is CASSLSARDTQYF.

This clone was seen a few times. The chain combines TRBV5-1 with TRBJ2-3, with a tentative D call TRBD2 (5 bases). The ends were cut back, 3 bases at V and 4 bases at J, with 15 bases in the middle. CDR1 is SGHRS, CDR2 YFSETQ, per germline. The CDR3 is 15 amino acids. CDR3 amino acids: CASSSDSEGPDTQYF. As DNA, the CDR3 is TGCGCCAGCAGCTCCGATAGCGAAGGCCCAGATACGCAGTATTTT. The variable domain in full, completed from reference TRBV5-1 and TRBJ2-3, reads KAGVTQTPRYLIKTRGQQVTLSCSPISGHRSVSWYQQTPGQGLQFLFEYFSETQRNKGNFPGRFSGRQFSNSRSEMNVSTLELGDSALYLCASSSDSEGPDTQYFGPGTRLTVL.

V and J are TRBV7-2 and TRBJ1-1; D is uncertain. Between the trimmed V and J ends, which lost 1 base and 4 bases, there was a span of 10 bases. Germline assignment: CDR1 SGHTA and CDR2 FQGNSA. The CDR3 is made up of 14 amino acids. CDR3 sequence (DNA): TGTGCCAGCAGCTTAGAAGGGTACGTCACTGAAGCTTTCTTT. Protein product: CASSLEGYVTEAFF.

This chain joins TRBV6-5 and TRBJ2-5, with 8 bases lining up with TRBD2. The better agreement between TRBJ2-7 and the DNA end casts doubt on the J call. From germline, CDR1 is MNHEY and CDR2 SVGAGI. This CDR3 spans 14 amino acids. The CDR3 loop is CASKGGGYSYEQYF. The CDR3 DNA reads TGTGCCAGCAAGGGCGGGGGGTACAGTTACGAGCAGTACTTC.

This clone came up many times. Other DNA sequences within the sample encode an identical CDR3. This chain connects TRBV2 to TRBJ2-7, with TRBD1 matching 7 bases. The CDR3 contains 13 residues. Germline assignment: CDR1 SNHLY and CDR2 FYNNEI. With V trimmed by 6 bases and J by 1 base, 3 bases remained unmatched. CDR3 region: CASSRDRSYEQYF. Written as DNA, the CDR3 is TGTGCCAGCAGCCGGGACAGATCCTACGAGCAGTACTTC.

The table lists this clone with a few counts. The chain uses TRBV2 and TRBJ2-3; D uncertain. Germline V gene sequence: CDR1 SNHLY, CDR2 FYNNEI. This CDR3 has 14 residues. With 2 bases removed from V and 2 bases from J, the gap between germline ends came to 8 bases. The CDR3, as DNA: TGTGCCAGCAGTGAACGGCCAACCACAGATACGCAGTATTTT. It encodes CASSERPTTDTQYF.

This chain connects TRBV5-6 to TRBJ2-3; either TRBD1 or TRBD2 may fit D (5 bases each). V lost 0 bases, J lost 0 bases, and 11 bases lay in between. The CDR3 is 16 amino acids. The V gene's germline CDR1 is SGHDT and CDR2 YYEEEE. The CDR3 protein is CASSLGQGASTDTQYF. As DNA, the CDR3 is TGTGCCAGCAGCTTGGGTCAGGGAGCTAGCACAGATACGCAGTATTTT.

The CDR3 DNA is TGTGCCACCAGCAGAGAGAGGGATGGCTACACCTTC. Its translation is CATSRERDGYTF. The chain has TRBV15 and TRBJ1-2; no reliable D call. V lost 0 bases and J lost 6, with 5 bases in between. The CDR3 runs 12 residues. Germline CDR1 reads LNHNV; CDR2 reads YYDKDF (reference sequence).

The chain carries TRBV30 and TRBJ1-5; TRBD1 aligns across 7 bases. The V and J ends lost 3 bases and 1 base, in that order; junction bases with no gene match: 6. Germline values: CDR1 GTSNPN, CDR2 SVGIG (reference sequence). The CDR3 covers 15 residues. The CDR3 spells CAWSSMTGSNQPQHF. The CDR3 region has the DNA TGTGCCTGGAGCTCCATGACAGGGAGCAATCAGCCCCAGCATTTT.

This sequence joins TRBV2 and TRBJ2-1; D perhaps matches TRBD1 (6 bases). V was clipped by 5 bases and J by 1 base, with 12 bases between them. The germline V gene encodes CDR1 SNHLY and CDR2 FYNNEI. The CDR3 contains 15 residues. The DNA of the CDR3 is TGTGCCAGCAGTCAACAGGGTGGGTCCTACAATGAGCAGTTCTTC. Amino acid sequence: CASSQQGGSYNEQFF.

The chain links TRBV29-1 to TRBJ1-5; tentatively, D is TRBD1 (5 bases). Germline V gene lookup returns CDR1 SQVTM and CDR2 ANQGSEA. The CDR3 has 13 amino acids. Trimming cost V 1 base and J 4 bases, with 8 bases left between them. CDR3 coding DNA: TGCAGCGTTGAAGGCCAGGGTAATCAGCCCCAGCATTTT. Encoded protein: CSVEGQGNQPQHF.

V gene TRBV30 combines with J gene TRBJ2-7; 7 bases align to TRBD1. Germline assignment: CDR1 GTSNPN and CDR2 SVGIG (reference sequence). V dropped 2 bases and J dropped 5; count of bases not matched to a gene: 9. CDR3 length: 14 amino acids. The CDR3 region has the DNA TGTGCCTGGAGTACTACGACAGGGATCCACGAGCAGTACTTC. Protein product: CAWSTTTGIHEQYF.

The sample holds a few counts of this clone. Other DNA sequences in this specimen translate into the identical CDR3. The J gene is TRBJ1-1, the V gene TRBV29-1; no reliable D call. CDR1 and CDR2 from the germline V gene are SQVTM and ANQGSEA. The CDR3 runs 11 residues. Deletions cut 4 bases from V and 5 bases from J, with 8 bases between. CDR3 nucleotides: TGCAGCGTTGTGGGTGGAACTGAAGCTTTCTTT. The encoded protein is CSVVGGTEAFF.